This TCR beta chain was retrieved from a study of glioma-infiltrating T cells after dendritic cell vaccination. The V end was cut by 0 bases, the J end by 5 bases, with 13 bases between. The germline V gene encodes CDR1 LGHNA and CDR2 YNFKEQ. The CDR3 has 16 amino acids. The protocol was immunoSEQ multiplex PCR, while the TCRdb copy is restricted to in-frame clones and leaves out a portion. The sample holds some 73,000 clones, over 75% seen once. This chain connects TRBV4-2 to TRBJ2-2; possibly TRBD2 for D (7 bases). Material: blood, obtained before dendritic cell vaccination. The TCR comes from a human donor with glioblastoma. CDR3 region: CASSQEGGGATGELFF. CDR3 DNA: TGTGCCAGCAGCCAAGAGGGAGGGGGGGCAACCGGGGAGCTGTTTTTT.